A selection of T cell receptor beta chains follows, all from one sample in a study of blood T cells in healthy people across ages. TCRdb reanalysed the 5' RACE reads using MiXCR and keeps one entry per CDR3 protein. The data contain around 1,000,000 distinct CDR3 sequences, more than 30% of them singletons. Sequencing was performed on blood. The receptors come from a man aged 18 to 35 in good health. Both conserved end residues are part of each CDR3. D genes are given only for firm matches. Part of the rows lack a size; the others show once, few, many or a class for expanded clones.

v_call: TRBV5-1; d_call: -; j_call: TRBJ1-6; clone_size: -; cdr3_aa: CASSLEVRRSYNSPLHF; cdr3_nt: TGCGCCAGCAGCTTGGAGGTCAGGCGCTCCTATAATTCACCCCTCCACTTT
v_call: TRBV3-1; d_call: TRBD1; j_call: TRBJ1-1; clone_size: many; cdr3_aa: CASSQGQGYTEAFF; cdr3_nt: TGCGCCAGCAGCCAGGGACAGGGCTACACTGAAGCTTTCTTT
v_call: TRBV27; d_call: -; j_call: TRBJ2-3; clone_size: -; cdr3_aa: CASRRGGHTDTQYF; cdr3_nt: TGTGCCAGCAGGAGGGGGGGCCACACAGATACGCAGTATTTT
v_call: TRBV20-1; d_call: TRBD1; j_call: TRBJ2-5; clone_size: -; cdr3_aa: CSATGTGSSVQETQYF; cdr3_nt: TGCAGTGCGACCGGGACAGGGAGTTCCGTTCAAGAGACCCAGTACTTC
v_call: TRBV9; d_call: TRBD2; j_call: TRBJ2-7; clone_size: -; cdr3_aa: CASSVASGGASPEQYF; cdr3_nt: TGTGCCAGCAGCGTTGCTAGCGGGGGGGCTTCCCCTGAGCAGTACTTC
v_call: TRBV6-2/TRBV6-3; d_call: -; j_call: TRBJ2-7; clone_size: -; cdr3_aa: CASSPAGTTYEQYF; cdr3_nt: TGTGCCAGCAGTCCCGCCGGGACAACCTACGAGCAGTACTTC
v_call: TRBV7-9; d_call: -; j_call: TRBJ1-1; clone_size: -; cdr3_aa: CASGLNQEAFF; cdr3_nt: TGTGCCAGCGGACTCAACCAAGAAGCTTTCTTT
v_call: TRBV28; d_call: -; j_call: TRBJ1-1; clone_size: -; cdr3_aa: CACSLDVAFF; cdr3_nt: TGTGCCTGCAGTTTAGACGTGGCTTTCTTT
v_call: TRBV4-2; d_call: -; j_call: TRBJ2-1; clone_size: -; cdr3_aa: CASSRGSSTNEQFF; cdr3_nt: TGTGCCAGCAGTCGGGGATCTAGTACGAATGAGCAGTTCTTC
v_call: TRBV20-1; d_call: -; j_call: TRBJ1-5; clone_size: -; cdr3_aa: CSARVAARFGQLQHF; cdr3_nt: TGCAGTGCTAGAGTGGCTGCGCGCTTTGGTCAGCTCCAGCATTTT
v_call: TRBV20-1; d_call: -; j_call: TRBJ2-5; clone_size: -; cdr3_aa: CSARAGPRKNEQYF; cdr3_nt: TGCAGTGCTAGGGCGGGACCTCGAAAGAATGAGCAGTACTTC
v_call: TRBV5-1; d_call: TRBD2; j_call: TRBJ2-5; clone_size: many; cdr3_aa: CASSLVLAGGQETQYF; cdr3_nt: TGCGCCAGCAGCTTGGTTCTAGCGGGGGGCCAAGAGACCCAGTACTTC
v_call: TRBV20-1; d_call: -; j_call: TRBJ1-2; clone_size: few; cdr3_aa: CSAMRAGGYTF; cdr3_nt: TGCAGTGCTATGCGCGCGGGAGGCTACACCTTC
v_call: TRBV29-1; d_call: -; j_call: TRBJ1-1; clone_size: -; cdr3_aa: CSADHGHRNTEALF; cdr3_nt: TGCAGCGCCGACCATGGACACAGGAACACTGAAGCTTTGTTT
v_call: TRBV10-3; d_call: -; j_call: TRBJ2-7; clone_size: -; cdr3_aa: CAISETASYEQYF; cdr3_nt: TGTGCCATCAGCGAGACAGCCTCCTACGAGCAGTACTTC
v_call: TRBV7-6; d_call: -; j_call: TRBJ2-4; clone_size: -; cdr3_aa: CASSLNGDIQYF; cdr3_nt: TGTGCCAGCAGCTTAAATGGCGACATTCAGTACTTC
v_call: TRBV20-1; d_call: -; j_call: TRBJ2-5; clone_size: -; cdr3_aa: CSAIKRQGGDQETQYF; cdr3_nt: TGCAGTGCCATAAAAAGGCAGGGCGGTGACCAAGAGACCCAGTACTTC
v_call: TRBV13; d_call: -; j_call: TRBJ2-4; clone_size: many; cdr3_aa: CASSLGGKNIQYF; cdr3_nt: TGTGCCAGCAGCTTAGGGGGGAAGAACATTCAGTACTTC
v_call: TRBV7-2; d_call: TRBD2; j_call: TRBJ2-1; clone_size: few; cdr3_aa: CASSFAWTGTTNEQFF; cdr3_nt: TGTGCCAGCAGCTTCGCCTGGACCGGGACTACCAATGAGCAGTTCTTC
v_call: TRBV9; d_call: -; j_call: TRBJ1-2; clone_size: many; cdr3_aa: CASSESGGINYGYTF; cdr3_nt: TGTGCCAGCAGCGAGAGTGGGGGGATTAACTATGGCTACACCTTC
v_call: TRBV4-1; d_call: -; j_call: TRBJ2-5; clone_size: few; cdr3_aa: CASSQQLGYQETQYF; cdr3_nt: TGCGCCAGCAGCCAGCAGCTAGGATACCAAGAGACCCAGTACTTC
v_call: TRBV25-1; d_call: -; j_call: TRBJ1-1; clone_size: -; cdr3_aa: CASSGWAGTEAFF; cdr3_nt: TGTGCCAGCAGTGGTTGGGCGGGCACTGAAGCTTTCTTT
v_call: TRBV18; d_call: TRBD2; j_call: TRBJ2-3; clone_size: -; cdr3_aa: CASSPPRTSGGLLTQYF; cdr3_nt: TGTGCCAGCTCACCACCAAGGACTAGCGGGGGATTGCTCACGCAGTATTTT
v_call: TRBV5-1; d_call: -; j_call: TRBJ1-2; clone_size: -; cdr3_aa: CASSFRGEFGDGYTF; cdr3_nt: TGCGCCAGCAGCTTTCGGGGTGAATTTGGGGATGGCTACACCTTC
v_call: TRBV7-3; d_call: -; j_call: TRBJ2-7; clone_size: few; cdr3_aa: CASSLTGPGSSYEQYF; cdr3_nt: TGTGCCAGCAGCTTAACCGGGCCGGGATCGTCCTACGAGCAGTACTTC
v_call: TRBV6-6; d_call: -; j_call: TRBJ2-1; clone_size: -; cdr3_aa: CASSYGAGRNEQFF; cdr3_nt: TGTGCCAGCAGTTACGGAGCGGGTCGAAATGAGCAGTTCTTC
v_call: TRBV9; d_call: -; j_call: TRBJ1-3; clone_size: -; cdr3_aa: CASSPRGGVGNTIYF; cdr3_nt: TGTGCCAGCAGCCCGCGCGGGGGTGTAGGAAACACCATATATTTT
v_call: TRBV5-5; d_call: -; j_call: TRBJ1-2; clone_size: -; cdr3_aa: CASSSRTALDFYGYTF; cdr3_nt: TGTGCCAGCAGCTCGAGGACAGCCCTGGACTTCTATGGCTACACCTTC
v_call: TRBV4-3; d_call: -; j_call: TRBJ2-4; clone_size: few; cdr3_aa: CASSQVAGTLGNIQYF; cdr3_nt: TGCGCCAGCAGCCAAGTTGCGGGGACTCTCGGAAACATTCAGTACTTC
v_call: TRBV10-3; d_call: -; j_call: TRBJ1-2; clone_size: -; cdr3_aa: CAISEPDRPGGYTF; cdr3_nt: TGTGCCATCAGTGAACCCGACAGGCCTGGCGGCTACACCTTC
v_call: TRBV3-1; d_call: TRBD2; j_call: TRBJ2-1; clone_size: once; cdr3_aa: CASSQDPGLAGTEQFF; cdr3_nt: TGTGCCAGCAGCCAAGACCCTGGACTAGCGGGGACTGAGCAGTTCTTC
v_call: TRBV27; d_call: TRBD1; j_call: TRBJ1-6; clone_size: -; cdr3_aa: CASTTGQGYSPLHF; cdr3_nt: TGTGCCAGCACGACGGGACAGGGTTATTCACCCCTCCACTTT
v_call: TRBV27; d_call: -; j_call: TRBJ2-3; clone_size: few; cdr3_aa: CASSFMRPTSTDTQYF; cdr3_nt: TGTGCCAGCAGTTTTATGAGGCCAACTAGCACAGATACGCAGTATTTT
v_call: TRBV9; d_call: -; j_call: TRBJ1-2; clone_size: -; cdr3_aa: CASSVLSQGAVGYTF; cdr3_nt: TGTGCCAGCAGCGTCTTGTCACAGGGTGCGGTTGGCTACACCTTC
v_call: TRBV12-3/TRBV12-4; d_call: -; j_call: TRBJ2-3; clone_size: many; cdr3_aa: CASSLGGGHTDTQYF; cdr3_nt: TGTGCCAGCAGTTTGGGCGGGGGCCACACAGATACGCAGTATTTT
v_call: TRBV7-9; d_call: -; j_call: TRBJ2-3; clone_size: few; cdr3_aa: CASSPSRGKNTQYF; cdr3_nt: TGTGCCAGCAGCCCATCAAGGGGAAAAAATACGCAGTATTTT
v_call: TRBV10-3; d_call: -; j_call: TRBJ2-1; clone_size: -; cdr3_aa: CAISPGHYNEQFF; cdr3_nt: TGTGCCATCAGTCCTGGACATTACAATGAGCAGTTCTTC
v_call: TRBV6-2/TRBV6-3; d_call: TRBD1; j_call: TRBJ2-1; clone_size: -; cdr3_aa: CASSTDRVFEQFF; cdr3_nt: TGTGCCAGCAGTACCGACAGGGTCTTCGAGCAGTTCTTC
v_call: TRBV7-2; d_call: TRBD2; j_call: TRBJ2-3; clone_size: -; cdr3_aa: CASSASGRASDTQYF; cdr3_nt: TGTGCCAGCAGCGCAAGCGGGAGGGCATCAGATACGCAGTATTTT
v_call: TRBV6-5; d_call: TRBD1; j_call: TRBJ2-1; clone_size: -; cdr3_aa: CASRRQGVAYNEQFF; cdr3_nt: TGTGCCAGCAGACGACAGGGTGTCGCCTACAATGAGCAGTTCTTC
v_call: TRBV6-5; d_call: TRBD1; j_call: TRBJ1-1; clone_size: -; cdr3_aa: CASSYSTRGQSTEAFF; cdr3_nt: TGTGCCAGCAGTTACTCGACAAGGGGGCAGTCGACTGAAGCTTTCTTT
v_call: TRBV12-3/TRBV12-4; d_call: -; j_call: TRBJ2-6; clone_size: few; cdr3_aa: CASRPGTGANVLTF; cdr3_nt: TGTGCCAGCAGACCAGGAACTGGGGCCAACGTCCTGACTTTC
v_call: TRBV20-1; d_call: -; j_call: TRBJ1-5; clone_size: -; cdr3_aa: CSARGGGGSNQPQHF; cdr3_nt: TGCAGTGCTAGAGGCGGCGGGGGTAGCAATCAGCCCCAGCATTTT
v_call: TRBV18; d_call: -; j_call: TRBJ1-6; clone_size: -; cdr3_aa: CASSPDSFFNSPLHF; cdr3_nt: TGTGCCAGCTCACCCGACAGTTTCTTTAATTCACCCCTCCACTTT
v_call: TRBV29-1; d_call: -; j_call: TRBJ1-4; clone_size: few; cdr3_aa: CSSGTSPGEKLFF; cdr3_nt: TGCAGCTCTGGGACGTCCCCAGGGGAAAAACTGTTTTTT
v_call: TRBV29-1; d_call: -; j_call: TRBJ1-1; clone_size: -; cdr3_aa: CSVENRVDTEAFF; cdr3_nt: TGCAGCGTTGAGAACAGGGTTGACACTGAAGCTTTCTTT
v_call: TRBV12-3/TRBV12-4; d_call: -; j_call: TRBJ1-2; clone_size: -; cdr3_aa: CASSSGEGQFYGYTF; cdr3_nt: TGTGCCAGCAGTTCTGGGGAAGGACAGTTCTATGGCTACACCTTC
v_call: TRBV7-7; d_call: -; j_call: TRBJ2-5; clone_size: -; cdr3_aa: CASSEQVTNNEQYF; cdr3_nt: TGTGCCAGCAGTGAACAAGTTACCAACAATGAGCAGTACTTC
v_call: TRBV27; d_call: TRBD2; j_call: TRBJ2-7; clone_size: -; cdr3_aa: CASSRTSGGSYEQYF; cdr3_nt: TGTGCCAGCAGTCGGACTAGCGGGGGTTCCTACGAGCAGTACTTC
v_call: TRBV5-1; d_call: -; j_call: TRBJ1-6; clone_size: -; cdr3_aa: CACSPNTDSPLHF; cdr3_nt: TGCGCCTGCAGCCCGAACACGGATTCACCCCTCCACTTT